Below are 21 T cell receptor beta chains sequenced from a single sample in a study of T cell clonality in common variable immunodeficiency. TCRdb's table, derived via immunoSEQ multiplex PCR, lists solely in-frame clones and lacks some. Altogether approximately 52,000 clones were found in the sample, and no singletons occur. Sequenced: peripheral blood mononuclear cells. The receptors were sampled from a person aged 18-70 years in good health.

This clone was counted ten times or more. From the germline J gene comes the end of the CDR3, since the read stops 3 residues before it. The rearrangement links TRBV19 to TRBJ2-2, with 10 bases matching TRBD2. The CDR3 length is 16 residues. Trimming at V came to 10 bases and at J to 0 bases, leaving 8 bases not matched to a gene. CDR1 is LNHDA and CDR2 is SQIVND in the germline V gene (reference sequence). The sequenced part of the CDR3 DNA is TGTGCCACTAAGAGTAGCGGGAGGACGAACACCGGGGAG. This sequence encodes CATKSSGRTNTGE. The CDR3 reads in full as CATKSSGRTNTGELFF.

This clone was counted many times. The read finishes 3 residues shy of the CDR3 end, and the germline J gene is used to complete it. The gene calls are TRBV19 and TRBJ1-5; TRBD1 is a possible D gene (5 bases). Germline CDR1 is LNHDA and CDR2 is SQIVND (reference sequence). The CDR3 contains 15 residues. With 6 bases removed from V and 2 bases from J, the gap between germline ends came to 14 bases. Partial CDR3 DNA: TGTGCCAGTAGCGTGGGCAGGGCAGGCAATCAGCCC. Amino acid sequence: CASSVGRAGNQP. The whole CDR3 is CASSVGRAGNQPQHF.

Many counts were recorded for this clone. The read ends 3 residues shy of where the CDR3 ends; the end is completed using the germline J gene. The V and J genes are TRBV19 and TRBJ2-1; 8 bases are a match to TRBD2. Germline V gives CDR1 LNHDA, CDR2 SQIVND (reference sequence). This CDR3 is 20 amino acids long. V lost 4 bases and J lost 0; bases outside the gene matches: 17. The CDR3 bases that were read are TGTGCCAGTAGTAGCCGTGGGGAGACTAGCGTGATAAGCTCCTACAATGAG. Its protein product is CASSSRGETSVISSYNE. The complete CDR3 reads CASSSRGETSVISSYNEQFF.

This clone was detected many times. The CDR3 goes on 3 residues after the read ends, and that part is filled in from the germline J gene. The gene calls are TRBV18 and TRBJ1-4; D call uncertain. Germline-derived CDR1 and CDR2 are KGHSH and LQKENI. Trimming cost V 4 bases and J 6 bases, with 12 bases left between them. The CDR3 is made up of 14 amino acids. The sequenced part of the CDR3 DNA is TGTGCCAGCTCACTTTACAGCGGCGATGAAAAA. Amino acids: CASSLYSGDEK. From start to end, the CDR3 is CASSLYSGDEKLFF.

This clone was counted between two and nine times. It may be a read error: a sequence one base away is much more abundant. The read ends 3 residues early relative to the CDR3; the germline J gene fills the gap. V and J are TRBV29-1 and TRBJ2-5, with 8 bases that match TRBD2. CDR3 length: 13 amino acids. Germline V gene data show CDR1 as SQVTM and CDR2 as ANQGSEA. CDR3 loop: CSGERESTDTQYF. Partial CDR3 DNA: TGCAGCGGTGAGCGGGAGTCTACAGATACC.

This clone was seen a handful of times. Coverage ceases 3 residues before the CDR3 finishes, and the germline J gene fills in the end. This chain uses TRBV5-4 with TRBJ2-7, with 9 bases lining up with TRBD2. V gave up 4 bases and J gave up 3 bases; unmatched junction bases: 8. The CDR3 contains 15 residues. CDR1 is SGHNT and CDR2 is YYREEE in the germline V gene (reference sequence). CDR3 DNA, as far as it was read: TGTGCCAGCAGCCGCCCCTCAGCGGGAGGCTACGAG. This codes for CASSRPSAGGYE. The whole CDR3 is CASSRPSAGGYEQYF.

This clone was recorded many times. The missing CDR3 end, 3 residues past where the read stops, is filled in from the germline J gene. The chain employs TRBV19 and TRBJ1-1; 9 bases line up with TRBD1. The ends lost 4 bases at V and 4 bases at J; junction bases unmatched: 10. The CDR3 has 16 residues. From germline, CDR1 is LNHDA and CDR2 SQIVND (reference sequence). CDR3 loop: CASSTLVGTGLTEAFF. The sequenced CDR3 bases are TGTGCCAGTAGTACCCTTGTGGGGACAGGGCTCACTGAA.

This clone was recorded many times. The read finishes 3 residues shy of the CDR3 end, and the germline J gene is used to complete it. The chain uses TRBV5-6 and TRBJ1-1; 9 nucleotides agree with TRBD1. The V segment lost 9 bases and the J segment 5 bases; nucleotides outside the gene matches: 11. The germline gives CDR1 SGHDT, CDR2 YYEEEE. The CDR3 is 14 amino acids. The part of the CDR3 DNA that was read is TGTGCCACCGGGGAACAGGGGGCTGGGACTGAA. As protein: CATGEQGAGTE. The whole CDR3 sequence reads CATGEQGAGTEAFF. The full variable domain, its missing parts supplied by reference TRBV5-6 and TRBJ1-1, is DAGVTQSPTHLIKTRGQQVTLRCSPKSGHDTVSWYQQALGQGPQFIFQYYEEEERQRGNFPDRFSGHQFPNYSSELNVNALLLGDSALYLCATGEQGAGTEAFFGQGTRLTVV.

This clone was observed at least ten times. The CDR3 end is not reached by the read, which stops 3 residues before it; the germline J gene fills it in. The chain has TRBV4-2 and TRBJ2-3; 8 bases are shared with TRBD2. J gave up 4 bases and V 1 base, and 13 bases lay outside the gene matches. This CDR3 is built from 18 residues. Germline CDR1 is LGHNA and CDR2 is YNFKEQ. The covered CDR3 bases are TGTGCCAGCAGCCAAGCCGTTTGGGCGGGAGGTTTCTCAGATACG. This codes for CASSQAVWAGGFSDT. The entire CDR3 is CASSQAVWAGGFSDTQYF.

This clone was picked up many times. The read terminates 3 residues before the CDR3 end, so the remaining end is supplied by the germline J gene. V gene TRBV4-1 combines with J gene TRBJ2-3; 7 bases map to TRBD2. Trimming removed 3 bases from V and 5 bases from J; junction bases left unmatched: 14. Germline loops: CDR1 MGHRA, CDR2 YSYEKL. The CDR3 consists of 17 residues. The CDR3 loop reads CASSHRPTSSEVDTQYF. The DNA read from the CDR3 is TGCGCCAGCAGCCATCGACCGACTAGCTCCGAGGTAGATACG.

This clone turned up a few times. The observed sequence ends 3 residues before the CDR3 terminus, with the missing tail filled in from the germline J gene. This chain links TRBV7-8 with TRBJ1-2, with a tentative D call TRBD1 (5 bases). The CDR3 is made up of 14 amino acids. CDR1 is SGHVS, CDR2 FQNEAQ, per germline. The CDR3 spells CASSLAAGTYDYTF. The DNA read from the CDR3 is TGTGCCAGCAGCTTAGCGGCGGGGACCTACGAC. The full variable domain, its missing parts supplied by reference TRBV7-8 and TRBJ1-2, is GAGVSQSPRYKVAKRGQDVALRCDPISGHVSLFWYQQALGQGPEFLTYFQNEAQLDKSGLPSDRFFAERPEGSVSTLKIQRTQQEDSAVYLCASSLAAGTYDYTFGSGTRLTVV.

This clone appeared many times. The read is 3 residues too short to cover the CDR3 end, so that end is filled in from the germline J gene. J is TRBJ1-5 and V is TRBV20-1; D possibly corresponds to TRBD1 (5 bases). The V end lost 5 bases, the J end lost 3 bases, and 14 bases lay between the germline ends. The germline CDR1 and CDR2 sequences are DFQATT and SNEGSKA (reference sequence). This CDR3 spans 14 amino acids. The CDR3 spells CSALPRAYNQPQHF. The sequenced part of the CDR3 DNA is TGCAGTGCTCTCCCCAGGGCGTACAATCAGCCC.

This clone has ten or more counts. The observed sequence ends 3 residues before the CDR3 terminus, with the missing tail filled in from the germline J gene. This rearrangement joins TRBV5-1 to TRBJ1-2; 7 positions match TRBD1. The CDR3 sequence is 13 residues long. The trim removed 3 bases at V and 6 bases at J, leaving 5 bases unmatched. Per germline, CDR1 SGHRS and CDR2 YFSETQ. The sequenced CDR3 bases are TGCGCCAGCAGCTCCAACAGGGGTGATGGC. Translating gives CASSSNRGDG. The whole CDR3 protein is CASSSNRGDGYTF.

This clone was recorded many times. The read falls 3 residues short of the CDR3 end, and the missing part is taken from the germline J gene. The chain is built from TRBV11-3 and TRBJ2-2, with 8 bases aligning to TRBD1. The germline CDR1 and CDR2 sequences are SGHNT and YENEEA. This CDR3 has 15 residues. V was pared by 5 bases and J by 7 bases, with 9 bases of the junction left unmatched. The CDR3 bases that were read are TGTGCCAGCAGCCCACGACAGGGGATCGGCGGGGAG. This sequence encodes CASSPRQGIGGE. The full-length CDR3 reads as CASSPRQGIGGELFF.

Worth noting for this clone: The CDR3 is cut off 3 residues early in the read; its end comes from the germline J gene. J is TRBJ1-4 and V is TRBV5-8, with 8 bases matching TRBD1. Germline CDR1 SGHTS, CDR2 YDEGEE. CDR3 length equals 15 residues. The covered CDR3 bases are TGTGCCAGCAGACCCCGGGACAGGTTAAATTCACCA. Translated, it gives CASRPRDRLNSP. The CDR3 as a whole reads CASRPRDRLNSPLFF.

This clone was picked up many times. The read ends 3 residues early relative to the CDR3; the germline J gene fills the gap. The V call is TRBV18, the J call TRBJ2-2; the D gene is possibly TRBD1 (6 bases). CDR3 length: 17 amino acids. Germline CDR1 is KGHSH and CDR2 is LQKENI. The V end lost 3 bases, the J end lost 0 bases, and 14 bases lay between the germline ends. The CDR3 loop reads CASSPVAGTPNTGELFF. The DNA read from the CDR3 is TGTGCCAGCTCACCCGTCGCCGGGACACCGAACACCGGGGAG.

This clone was seen ten or more times. Sequencing ends 3 residues short of the CDR3 end; the germline J gene provides the rest. This rearrangement joins TRBV5-1 to TRBJ2-5; D unresolved. Trimming took 5 bases from V and 2 from J, leaving 10 bases between them. The length of the CDR3 is 13 residues. Per the germline V gene, CDR1 is SGHRS and CDR2 is YFSETQ. CDR3 residues: CASRGNQQETQYF. CDR3 DNA (partial): TGCGCCAGCAGAGGTAACCAACAAGAGACC.

This clone was seen many times. The observed sequence ends 3 residues before the CDR3 terminus, with the missing tail filled in from the germline J gene. The chain couples TRBV5-1 to TRBJ2-2; TRBD2 is a possible D gene (5 bases). Trimming took off 0 bases at V and 0 bases at J, with 15 bases between the two ends. Germline V gives CDR1 SGHRS, CDR2 YFSETQ. The CDR3 spans 18 residues. The CDR3 is CASSLVPLGPANTGELFF. Incomplete CDR3 DNA: TGCGCCAGCAGCTTGGTACCACTAGGACCGGCGAACACCGGGGAG. Looking up the rest from reference TRBV5-1 and TRBJ2-2 gives the full variable domain: KAGVTQTPRYLIKTRGQQVTLSCSPISGHRSVSWYQQTPGQGLQFLFEYFSETQRNKGNFPGRFSGRQFSNSRSEMNVSTLELGDSALYLCASSLVPLGPANTGELFFGEGSRLTVL.

At least ten counts were recorded for this clone. The CDR3 end falls 3 residues outside the read, so it is completed with the germline J gene. The chain joins TRBV20-1 to TRBJ1-6; 11 bases match TRBD1. V dropped 2 bases and J dropped 8; count of bases not matched to a gene: 5. From germline, CDR1 is DFQATT and CDR2 SNEGSKA (reference sequence). The CDR3 totals 15 residues. Here the CDR3 reads CSARPWTGGDSPLHF. The sequenced CDR3 bases are TGCAGTGCTAGACCCTGGACAGGGGGCGATTCACCC.

This clone was picked up many times. The read terminates 3 residues ahead of where the CDR3 ends, so the germline J gene completes it. The chain employs TRBV4-1 and TRBJ2-3, with 8 bases that match TRBD2. The CDR3 covers 15 residues. After removal of 6 bases from V and 3 bases from J, the junction contained 8 bases not matched to a gene. CDR1 is MGHRA, CDR2 YSYEKL, per germline. CDR3: CASSSVGGRTDTQYF. The covered CDR3 bases are TGCGCCAGCAGTTCCGTTGGCGGGAGGACAGATACG.

A remark on this clone: The CDR3 end falls 3 residues outside the read, so it is completed with the germline J gene. The V and J genes are TRBV19 and TRBJ1-1, with D maybe TRBD1 (6 bases). Trimming left V 1 base short and J 5 bases short, with 11 bases between. Germline CDR1 reads LNHDA; CDR2 reads SQIVND (reference sequence). This CDR3 has 14 amino acids. CDR3 sequence: CASSIVQGRTEAFF. Partial CDR3 DNA: TGTGCCAGTAGTATAGTCCAGGGGCGGACTGAA.